This TCR beta chain originates from a study of T cell responses to AZD1222 COVID-19 vaccine. The V end lost 2 bases, the J end lost 7 bases, and 15 bases lay between the germline ends. The CDR3 spans 15 residues. Germline V CDR1 and CDR2: SGHTA, FQGNSA. Data came from immunoSEQ multiplex PCR; TCRdb stores just in-frame clones and leaves some out. The sample has about 140,000 clones, roughly 89% seen once. The study's findings and limits: In the spike-specific TCR repertoire, nearly half reportedly target unmutated variant regions.

As for this clone: Its antigen is still unknown.

The J gene is TRBJ2-1, the V gene TRBV7-2; no clear D gene. The sequence derives from an adult who received the MenACWY meningococcal vaccine as a control. The source material was peripheral blood, sampled 28 days after the second dose of the MenACWY control vaccine. In nucleotides, the CDR3 is TGTGCCAGCAGCTTAACCTCCTCCTCGTGGAATGAGCAGTTCTTC. Amino acid sequence: CASSLTSSSWNEQFF.